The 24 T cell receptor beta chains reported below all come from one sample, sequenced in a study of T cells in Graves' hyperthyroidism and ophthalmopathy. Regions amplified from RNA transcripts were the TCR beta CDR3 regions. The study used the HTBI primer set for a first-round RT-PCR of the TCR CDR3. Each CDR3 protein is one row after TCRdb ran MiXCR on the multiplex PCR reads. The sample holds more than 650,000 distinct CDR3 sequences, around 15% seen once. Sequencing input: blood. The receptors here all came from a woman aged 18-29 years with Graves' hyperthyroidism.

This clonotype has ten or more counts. CDR3 loop: CASASHSGTYNEQFF. The CDR3 region has the DNA TGTGCCAGCGCCAGCCATAGCGGGACCTACAATGAGCAGTTCTTC. The rearrangement uses TRBV28 and TRBJ2-1, with TRBD2 matching over 8 bases. Germline CDR1 reads MDHEN; CDR2 reads SYDVKM. The CDR3 sequence is 15 residues long. The ends lost 8 bases at V and 2 bases at J; junction bases unmatched: 8.

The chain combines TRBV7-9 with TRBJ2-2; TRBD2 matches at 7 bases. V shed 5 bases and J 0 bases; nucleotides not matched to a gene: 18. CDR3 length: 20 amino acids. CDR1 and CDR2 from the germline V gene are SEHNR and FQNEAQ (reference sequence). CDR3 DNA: TGTGCCAGCAGCCCCAGGAATATTGGGCTAGCGGAGACGAACACCGGGGAGCTGTTTTTT. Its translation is CASSPRNIGLAETNTGELFF.

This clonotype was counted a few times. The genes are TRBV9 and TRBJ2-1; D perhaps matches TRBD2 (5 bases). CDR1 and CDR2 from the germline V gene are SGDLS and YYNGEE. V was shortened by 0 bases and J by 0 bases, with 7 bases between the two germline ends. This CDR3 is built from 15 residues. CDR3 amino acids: CASSVARGSYNEQFF. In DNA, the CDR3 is TGTGCCAGCAGCGTAGCTCGGGGCTCCTACAATGAGCAGTTCTTC.

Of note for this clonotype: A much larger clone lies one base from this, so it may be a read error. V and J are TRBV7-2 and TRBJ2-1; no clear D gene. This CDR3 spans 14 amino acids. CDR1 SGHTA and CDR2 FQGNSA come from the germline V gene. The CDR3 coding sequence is TGTGCCAACAGCTCTAGTCACTCCTACAATGAGCAGTTCTTC. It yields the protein CANSSSHSYNEQFF.

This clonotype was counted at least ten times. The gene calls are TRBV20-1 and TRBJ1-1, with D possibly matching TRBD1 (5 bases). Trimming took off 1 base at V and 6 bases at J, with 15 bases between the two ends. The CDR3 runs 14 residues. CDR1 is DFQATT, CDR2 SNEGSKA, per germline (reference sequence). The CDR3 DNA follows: TGCAGTGCTAGAGTTCGCCAGCCGGGGGCTGAAGCTTTCTTT. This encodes CSARVRQPGAEAFF.

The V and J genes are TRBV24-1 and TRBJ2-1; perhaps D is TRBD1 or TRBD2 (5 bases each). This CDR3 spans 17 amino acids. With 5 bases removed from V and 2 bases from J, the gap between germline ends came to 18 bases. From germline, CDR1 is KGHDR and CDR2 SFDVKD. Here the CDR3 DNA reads TGTGCCACCAGTGGGTTAACTGCAGGGAGAGCCTACAATGAGCAGTTCTTC. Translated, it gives CATSGLTAGRAYNEQFF.

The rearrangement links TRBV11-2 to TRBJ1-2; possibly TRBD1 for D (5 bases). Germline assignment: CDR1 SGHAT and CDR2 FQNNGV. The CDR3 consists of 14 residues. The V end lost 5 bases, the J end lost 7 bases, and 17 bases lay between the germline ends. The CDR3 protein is CASSAVVGAGGYTF. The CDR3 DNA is TGTGCCAGCAGCGCCGTCGTAGGGGCAGGTGGCTACACCTTC. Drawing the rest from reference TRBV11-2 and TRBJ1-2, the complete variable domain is EAGVAQSPRYKIIEKRQSVAFWCNPISGHATLYWYQQILGQGPKLLIQFQNNGVVDDSQLPKDRFSAERLKGVDSTLKIQPAKLEDSAVYLCASSAVVGAGGYTFGSGTRLTVV.

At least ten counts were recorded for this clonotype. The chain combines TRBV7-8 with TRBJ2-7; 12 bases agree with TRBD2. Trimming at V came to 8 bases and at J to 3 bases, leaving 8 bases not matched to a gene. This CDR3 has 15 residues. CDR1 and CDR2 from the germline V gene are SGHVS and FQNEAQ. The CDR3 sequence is CASRLLAGGFYEQYF. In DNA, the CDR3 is TGTGCCAGCCGCCTTCTAGCGGGAGGGTTCTACGAGCAGTACTTC.

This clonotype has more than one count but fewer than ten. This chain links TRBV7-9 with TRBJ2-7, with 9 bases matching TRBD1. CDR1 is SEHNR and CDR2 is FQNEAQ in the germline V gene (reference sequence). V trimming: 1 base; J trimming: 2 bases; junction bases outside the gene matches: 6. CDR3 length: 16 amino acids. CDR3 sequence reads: CASSLGSGQGTYEQYF. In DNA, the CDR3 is TGTGCCAGCAGCTTAGGGTCAGGACAGGGGACCTACGAGCAGTACTTC.

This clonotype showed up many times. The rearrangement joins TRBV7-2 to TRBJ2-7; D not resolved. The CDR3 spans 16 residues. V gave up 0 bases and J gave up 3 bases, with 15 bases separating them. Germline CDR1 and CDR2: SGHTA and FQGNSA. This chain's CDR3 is CASSLAGQNQLYEQYF. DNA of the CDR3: TGTGCCAGCAGCTTAGCAGGGCAAAACCAGCTCTACGAGCAGTACTTC.

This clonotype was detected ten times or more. The CDR3, as DNA: TGTGCCAGCAGCGTGGAACTAGCGGACAATGAGCAGTTCTTC. It yields the protein CASSVELADNEQFF. The rearrangement links TRBV9 to TRBJ2-1, with 8 bases that match TRBD2. Trimming removed 2 bases from V and 5 bases from J; junction bases left unmatched: 3. Germline V gene data show CDR1 as SGDLS and CDR2 as YYNGEE. The CDR3 consists of 14 residues.

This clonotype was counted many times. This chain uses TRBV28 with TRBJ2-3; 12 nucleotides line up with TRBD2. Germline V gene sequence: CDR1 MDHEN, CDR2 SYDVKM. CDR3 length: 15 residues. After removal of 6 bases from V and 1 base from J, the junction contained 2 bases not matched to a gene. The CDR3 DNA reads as TGTGCCAGCAGGACTAGCGGGAGCGGCACAGATACGCAGTATTTT. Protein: CASRTSGSGTDTQYF.

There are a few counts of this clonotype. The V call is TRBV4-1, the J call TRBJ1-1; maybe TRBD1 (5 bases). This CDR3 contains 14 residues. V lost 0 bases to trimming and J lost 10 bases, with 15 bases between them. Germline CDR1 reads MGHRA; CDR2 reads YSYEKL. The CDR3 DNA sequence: TGCGCCAGCAGCCAAGAGTCGCCGCCCGGGGGAGCTTTCTTT. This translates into CASSQESPPGGAFF.

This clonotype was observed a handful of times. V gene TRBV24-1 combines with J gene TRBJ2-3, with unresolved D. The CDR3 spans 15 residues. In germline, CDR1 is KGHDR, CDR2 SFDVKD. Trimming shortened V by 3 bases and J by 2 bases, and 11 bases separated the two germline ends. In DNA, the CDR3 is TGTGCCACCAGTGATCTCGGACCCCTCACAGATACGCAGTATTTT. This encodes CATSDLGPLTDTQYF.

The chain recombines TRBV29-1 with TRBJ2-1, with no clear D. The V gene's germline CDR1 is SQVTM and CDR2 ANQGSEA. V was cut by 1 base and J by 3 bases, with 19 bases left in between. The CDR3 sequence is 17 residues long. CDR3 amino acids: CSVEGAFQTTGYNEQFF. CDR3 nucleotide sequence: TGCAGCGTTGAAGGGGCATTCCAAACCACCGGCTACAATGAGCAGTTCTTC.

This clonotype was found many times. Here the CDR3 reads CASTQGGGLYEQYF. Written as DNA, the CDR3 is TGTGCCAGCACTCAAGGGGGGGGACTCTACGAGCAGTACTTC. V is TRBV2 and J is TRBJ2-7; maybe TRBD2 (7 bases). The CDR3 runs 14 residues. V was pared by 7 bases and J by 3 bases, with 16 bases between. Germline values: CDR1 SNHLY, CDR2 FYNNEI.

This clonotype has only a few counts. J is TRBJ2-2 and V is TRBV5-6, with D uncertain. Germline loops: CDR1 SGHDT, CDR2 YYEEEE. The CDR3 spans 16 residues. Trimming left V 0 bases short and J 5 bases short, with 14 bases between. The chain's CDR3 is CASSLERRHRTGELFF. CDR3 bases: TGTGCCAGCAGCTTGGAACGCCGCCACCGAACCGGGGAGCTGTTTTTT.

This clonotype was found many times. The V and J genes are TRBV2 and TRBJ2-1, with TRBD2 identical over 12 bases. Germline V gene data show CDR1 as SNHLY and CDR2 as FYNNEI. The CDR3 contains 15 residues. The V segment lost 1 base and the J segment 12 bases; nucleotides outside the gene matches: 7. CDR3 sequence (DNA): TGTGCCAGCAGTGAAGGGGCTAGCGGGAGGGAAATGCAGTTCTTC. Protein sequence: CASSEGASGREMQFF.

The chain's CDR3 is CASSSRVGPYEQYF. As DNA, the CDR3 is TGTGCCAGCAGCTCCAGGGTCGGGCCCTACGAGCAGTACTTC. The chain is built from TRBV7-2 and TRBJ2-7; D perhaps matches TRBD1 (5 bases). The length of the CDR3 is 14 residues. Trimming pared 4 bases from V and 2 bases from J, leaving 12 bases between. CDR1 and CDR2 (germline): SGHTA, FQGNSA.

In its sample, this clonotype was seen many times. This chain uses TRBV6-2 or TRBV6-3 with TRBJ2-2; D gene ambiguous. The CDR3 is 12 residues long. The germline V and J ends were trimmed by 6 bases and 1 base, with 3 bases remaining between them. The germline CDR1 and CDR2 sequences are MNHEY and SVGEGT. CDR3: CASRGNTGELFF. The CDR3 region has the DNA TGTGCCAGCAGGGGGAACACCGGGGAGCTGTTTTTT.

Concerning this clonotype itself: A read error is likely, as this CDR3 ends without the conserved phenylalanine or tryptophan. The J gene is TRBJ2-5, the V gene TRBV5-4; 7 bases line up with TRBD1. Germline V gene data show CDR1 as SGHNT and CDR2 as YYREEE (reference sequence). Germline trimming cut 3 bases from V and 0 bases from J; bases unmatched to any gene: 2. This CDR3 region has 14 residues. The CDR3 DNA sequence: TGTGCCAGCAGCTCAACAGGGGACCAAGAGACCCAGTACTCC. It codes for CASSSTGDQETQYS.

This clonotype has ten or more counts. CDR3 region: CASSYSEGAGRTEAFF. CDR3 coding DNA: TGTGCCAGCAGTTACTCCGAAGGGGCTGGGAGGACTGAAGCTTTCTTT. V usage is TRBV6-6 and J usage is TRBJ1-1; D possibly corresponds to TRBD1 (5 bases). The CDR3 totals 16 residues. V gave up 0 bases and J gave up 5 bases, with 16 bases separating them. Germline loops: CDR1 MNHNY, CDR2 SVGAGI (reference sequence).

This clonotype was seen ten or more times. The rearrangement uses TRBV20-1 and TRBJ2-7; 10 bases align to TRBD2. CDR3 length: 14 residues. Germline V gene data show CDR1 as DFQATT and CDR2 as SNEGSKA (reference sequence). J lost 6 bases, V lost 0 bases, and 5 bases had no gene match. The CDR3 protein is CSAREGTSDTEQYF. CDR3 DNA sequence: TGCAGTGCTAGAGAGGGGACTAGCGATACCGAGCAGTACTTC.

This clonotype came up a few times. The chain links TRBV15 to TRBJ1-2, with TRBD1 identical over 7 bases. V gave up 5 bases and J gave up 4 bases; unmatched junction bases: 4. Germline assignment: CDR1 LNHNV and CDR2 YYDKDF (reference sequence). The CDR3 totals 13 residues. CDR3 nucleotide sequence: TGTGCCACCAGCGGGGGACAGTCCTATGGCTACACCTTC. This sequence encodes CATSGGQSYGYTF.